The entry below describes one T cell receptor (beta chain). In the authors' workflow: Amplification of reference gene primers provided the estimated nucleated cell counts. The table came from immunoSEQ multiplex PCR; TCRdb's copy has only in-frame clones and leaves some out. V and J calls and clone size follow that table, whereas D and trimming were derived from the DNA. The sample includes around 230,000 clones, approximately 87% of them seen just once. With V trimmed by 6 bases and J by 2 bases, 8 bases remained unmatched. CDR3 length: 15 residues. The germline CDR1 and CDR2 sequences are MNHEY and SVGAGI. The data were taken from a study of blood T cell repertoires in COVID-19. Whole-study context: Sites across the United States, Italy and Spain contributed samples from acute and convalescent COVID-19.

Sequencing used peripheral blood. The receptor's source is a woman in her sixties or seventies with active or convalescent COVID-19. V and J are TRBV6-5 and TRBJ1-1; 8 bases agree with TRBD1. The CDR3 DNA sequence: TGTGCCAGCAGCTCAGGACAGGGTTTAAACACTGAAGCTTTCTTT. This codes for CASSSGQGLNTEAFF.